These T cell receptor beta chains were read from a single sample in a study of blood T cell repertoires in COVID-19. Sequenced by immunoSEQ multiplex PCR; TCRdb stores in-frame clones only, minus some. The repertoire holds a few hundred thousand clones, with around 89% as singletons. Sequencing input: peripheral blood. These receptors were collected from a woman between 50 and 59 years old with COVID-19, enrolled during active disease. CDR3s include the opening cysteine and the closing phenylalanine or tryptophan. D genes are given only for firm matches. Clone size is not always given. Where it is, it says once, few, many or a class for expanded clones.

clone_size j_call d_call v_call cdr3_nt cdr3_aa
NA TRBJ1-6 TRBD1 TRBV6-5 TGTGCCGTCCTCCGGGACAGGGATTCACCCCTCCACTTT CAVLRDRDSPLHF
NA TRBJ1-1 NA TRBV6-5 TGTGCCAGCAGTCCAAGCGGGGACACTGAAGCTTTCTTT CASSPSGDTEAFF
NA TRBJ2-3 NA TRBV21-1 TGTGCCAGCAGCACCAGGTTCGGGCAGGGGCACTCTCCTAGCACAGATACGCAGTATTTT CASSTRFGQGHSPSTDTQYF
NA TRBJ2-3 NA TRBV12-5 TGTGCTAGTGGCCGAGGGGACATTAGCACAGATACGCAGTATTTT CASGRGDISTDTQYF
NA TRBJ1-5 NA TRBV7-2 TGTGCCAGCAGCTTAGAGACAGAAGTGTATCAGCCCCAGCATTTT CASSLETEVYQPQHF
NA TRBJ1-1 NA TRBV19 TGTGCCAGTAGTATGGGTGCGGTAACTGAAGCTTTCTTT CASSMGAVTEAFF
once TRBJ2-7 NA TRBV10-1 TGCGCCAGCAGCAGGGGAGTTCCCTACGAGCAGTACTTC CASSRGVPYEQYF
NA TRBJ1-4 NA TRBV9 TGTGCCAGCAGCGTGGCAGGGGACAATGAAAAACTGTTTTTT CASSVAGDNEKLFF
NA TRBJ2-7 TRBD1 TRBV5-8 TGTGCCAGCAGCTTGGATGGACAGGCTTTCTCCTACGAGCAGTACTTC CASSLDGQAFSYEQYF
few TRBJ1-6 NA TRBV7-8 TGTGCCAGCAGCTTAGTTTTCGGCGGAATACAGGGTCTGGATTCACCCCTCCACTTT CASSLVFGGIQGLDSPLHF
NA TRBJ2-7 TRBD1 TRBV5-1 TGCGCCAGCAGCAGTCCGGGACAGGGGGCCTTGTACTCCTACGAGCAGTACTTC CASSSPGQGALYSYEQYF
NA TRBJ1-2 NA TRBV5-1 TGCGCCAGCAGAATGGAGTACTATGGCTACACCTTC CASRMEYYGYTF
NA TRBJ2-1 TRBD2 TRBV6-1 TGTGCCAGCAGTGAAGCTAGCATCCAGCGGGGGTACAATGAGCAGTTCTTC CASSEASIQRGYNEQFF
once TRBJ1-6 NA TRBV6-5 TGTGCCAGCAGTTCTGGGGGCTTTCTCCATTCACCCCTCCACTTT CASSSGGFLHSPLHF
few TRBJ2-5 TRBD2 TRBV11-1 TGTGCCAGCAGCTTAAACGAGCGGGGGGGCCAAGAGACCCAGTACTTC CASSLNERGGQETQYF
NA TRBJ2-1 TRBD2 TRBV30 TGTGCCTGGGATAGCGGGGGAAGGGACAATGAGCAGTTCTTC CAWDSGGRDNEQFF